Presented here are 25 T cell receptor beta chains from one specimen sequenced in a study of T cells in Graves' hyperthyroidism and ophthalmopathy (dated by TCRdb to the late 2010s). Library preparation was by multiplex PCR. Instrument used: Illumina HiSeq 2000. The TCR beta CDR3 regions were amplified from the RNA transcripts. The first round of RT-PCR for the TCR CDR3 was performed with the HTBI primer set and the Qiagen OneStep RT-PCR kit. TCRdb cleaned the public reads at Q25 with fastp, built clones with MiXCR and kept in-frame beta chains. Every distinct CDR3 protein forms one entry, paired with its most common genes and DNA. Across this sample there are hundreds of thousands of distinct CDR3 sequences, with less than 25% seen only once. Jointly, the top ten make up about 35% of the sample. Sequencing was performed on blood. The receptors come from a man under 40 with Graves' ophthalmopathy.

The V call is TRBV6-1, the J call TRBJ2-7, with 10 bases lining up with TRBD1. V shed 11 bases, J shed 4 bases, and the junction held 8 bases outside the gene matches. The CDR3 has 13 residues. Germline V gene sequence: CDR1 MNHNS, CDR2 SASEGT. CDR3 sequence: CAAEGTGVYEQYF. DNA of the CDR3: TGTGCCGCCGAGGGGACAGGGGTTTACGAGCAGTACTTC.

This chain links TRBV7-8 with TRBJ2-7; 8 positions agree with TRBD2. The CDR3 consists of 15 residues. Germline V lookup: CDR1 SGHVS, CDR2 FQNEAQ. Unmatched junction bases numbered 7, after V lost 2 bases and J lost 4 bases. In nucleotides, the CDR3 is TGTGCCAGCAGCTTATTCAGCGGGAGTACGTACGAGCAGTACTTC. This sequence encodes CASSLFSGSTYEQYF.

As concerns this clonotype: A read error may be the cause here, since a much bigger clone is one base away. The chain couples TRBV12-3 or TRBV12-4 to TRBJ1-1; D possibly corresponds to TRBD1 (6 bases). V was pared by 5 bases and J by 6 bases, with 19 bases between. This CDR3 region has 15 residues. The DNA for the CDR3 is TGTGCCAGCAGTGAGGAGGGGGTGACTAACGCTGAAGCTTTCTTT. This sequence encodes CASSEEGVTNAEAFF.

As for this clonotype: A much larger clone differs by one base, so this may be a read error. The genes are TRBV28 and TRBJ2-1; 7 nucleotides agree with TRBD2. The CDR3 runs 15 residues. Germline-derived CDR1 and CDR2 are MDHEN and SYDVKM. The CDR3 is CTSTSLAVSYNEQFF. CDR3 coding DNA: TGTACCAGCACCTCCCTAGCGGTATCCTACAATGAGCAGTTCTTC.

This sequence joins TRBV6-2 or TRBV6-3 and TRBJ1-2; no clear D. The CDR3 runs to 13 residues. The germline gives CDR1 MNHEY, CDR2 SVGEGT. V was clipped by 4 bases and J by 5 bases, with 11 bases between them. The CDR3 nucleotides are TGTGCCAGCAGTTTCTTGGACGCATATGGCTACACCTTC. As protein: CASSFLDAYGYTF.

The table lists this clonotype with many counts. The chain carries TRBV28 and TRBJ2-7; D gene unclear. V was pared by 8 bases and J by 0 bases, with 8 bases between. The CDR3 has 12 residues. Germline V CDR1 and CDR2: MDHEN, SYDVKM. This CDR3 is CASCSRSYEQYF. CDR3 nucleotides: TGTGCCAGCTGCTCGCGCTCCTACGAGCAGTACTTC.

Many counts were recorded for this clonotype. V is TRBV5-1 and J is TRBJ2-1; 8 nucleotides agree with TRBD2. The germline V gene encodes CDR1 SGHRS and CDR2 YFSETQ. This CDR3 contains 16 residues. Trimming removed 0 bases from V and 6 bases from J; junction bases left unmatched: 8. For the CDR3, the DNA is TGCGCCAGCAGCTTGGGGCCTAGCGGGTCCCTCAATGAGCAGTTCTTC. Protein sequence: CASSLGPSGSLNEQFF.

This clonotype was detected only a few times. The chain has TRBV7-3 and TRBJ2-1; D not resolved. V gave up 5 bases and J gave up 0 bases, with 20 bases separating them. This CDR3 has 18 residues. Germline assignment: CDR1 SGHTA and CDR2 FQGTGA. CDR3 DNA: TGTGCCAGCAGCCACGGGCCCCAAGGGCTAGACTCCTACAATGAGCAGTTCTTC. Protein product: CASSHGPQGLDSYNEQFF.

This clonotype has at least ten counts. This sequence joins TRBV11-2 and TRBJ1-1; tentative D call: TRBD1 (5 bases). V was trimmed by 3 bases and J by 1 base, leaving 12 bases between them. This CDR3 has 15 residues. The germline V gene has CDR1 SGHAT and CDR2 FQNNGV. CDR3 nucleotides: TGTGCCAGCAGCTTCCTCGGGGGGACGAACACTGAAGCTTTCTTT. Translated, it gives CASSFLGGTNTEAFF.

This clonotype was detected many times. CDR3 coding DNA: TGTGCCAGCAGCCAAGATCGAATGAACGAGCAGTACTTC. This gives the protein CASSQDRMNEQYF. The chain links TRBV3-1 to TRBJ2-7, with D unclear. Trimming pared 0 bases from V and 5 bases from J, leaving 8 bases between. From germline, CDR1 is LGHDT and CDR2 YNNKEL (reference sequence). The length of the CDR3 is 13 residues.

This chain joins TRBV7-2 and TRBJ2-3; no firm D call. With 4 bases removed from V and 0 bases from J, the gap between germline ends came to 11 bases. The CDR3 is 15 residues long. Germline V gives CDR1 SGHTA, CDR2 FQGNSA. The CDR3 nucleotides read TGTGCCAGCAGCTCGCCGAGACTGAGCACAGATACGCAGTATTTT. Its translation: CASSSPRLSTDTQYF.

This chain uses TRBV29-1 with TRBJ2-1; D assignment may be TRBD1 or TRBD2 (7 bases each). V was cut by 4 bases and J by 6 bases, with 13 bases left in between. The CDR3 extends over 13 amino acids. CDR1 SQVTM and CDR2 ANQGSEA come from the germline V gene. Here the CDR3 DNA reads TGCAGCGTTGGGCCCAGGGGGGGCAATGAGCAGTTCTTC. Encoded protein: CSVGPRGGNEQFF.

This clonotype was found many times. The rearrangement links TRBV20-1 to TRBJ2-1, with 10 bases fitting TRBD2. The CDR3 has 16 amino acids. Germline V lookup: CDR1 DFQATT, CDR2 SNEGSKA (reference sequence). The V segment lost 0 bases and the J segment 5 bases; nucleotides outside the gene matches: 7. The CDR3 spells CSARDVSGRADNEQFF. CDR3 bases: TGCAGTGCTAGAGATGTGAGCGGGAGGGCCGACAATGAGCAGTTCTTC.

This clonotype was seen many times. The V call is TRBV7-2, the J call TRBJ2-1; TRBD2 aligns across 12 bases. CDR3 length: 15 residues. Trimming cost V 5 bases and J 7 bases; bases outside gene matches: 6. Germline V gives CDR1 SGHTA, CDR2 FQGNSA. This CDR3 is CASSPRTSGKNEQFF. Written as DNA, the CDR3 is TGTGCCAGCAGCCCCCGGACTAGCGGGAAGAATGAGCAGTTCTTC.

This clonotype was counted ten times or more. The chain links TRBV5-1 to TRBJ1-5; maybe TRBD1 (6 bases). The germline V gene has CDR1 SGHRS and CDR2 YFSETQ. The germline V and J ends were trimmed by 4 bases and 4 bases, with 12 bases remaining between them. CDR3 length: 14 amino acids. CDR3 sequence (DNA): TGCGCCAGCAGCCGGGGACACCATAATCAGCCCCAGCATTTT. This sequence encodes CASSRGHHNQPQHF.

This chain uses TRBV10-2 with TRBJ1-2, with D hard to call. The CDR3 is 14 residues long. Germline CDR1 and CDR2: WSHSY and SAAADI. Trimming stripped 3 bases from V and 7 bases from J, with 15 bases between. The CDR3 DNA is TGCGCCAGCAGTGACGGCGGAGGGATTGGTGGCTACACCTTC. It translates to CASSDGGGIGGYTF.

The count of this clonotype is one. At one of its ends the junction is not consistent with the germline gene, which may arise from a read error. The gene calls are TRBV10-3 and TRBJ2-1; TRBD2 agrees at 14 bases. The CDR3 is made up of 14 amino acids. Germline values: CDR1 ENHRY, CDR2 SYGVKD. The CDR3 coding sequence is TGTGCCATCAAAGAGACTAGCGGGGGGGATGAGCAGCTCTTC. Its protein is CAIKETSGGDEQLF.

The genes are TRBV7-2 and TRBJ2-5; D is undetermined. The length of the CDR3 is 13 residues. Trimming removed 4 bases at V and 3 bases at J, with 9 bases between. Germline CDR1 and CDR2: SGHTA and FQGNSA. This chain's CDR3 is CASSSMSKETQYF. The CDR3 DNA follows: TGTGCCAGCAGCTCTATGAGTAAAGAGACCCAGTACTTC.

This clonotype was found many times. The chain has TRBV30 and TRBJ1-2, with 8 bases lining up with TRBD1. Germline V gives CDR1 GTSNPN, CDR2 SVGIG (reference sequence). Trimming removed 6 bases from V and 4 bases from J; junction bases left unmatched: 7. The CDR3 extends over 13 amino acids. The CDR3 reads CACPGQGFYGYTF. In DNA form, the CDR3 reads TGTGCCTGCCCCGGACAGGGTTTCTATGGCTACACCTTC.

The chain carries TRBV5-1 and TRBJ2-4, with D unresolved. Germline V CDR1 and CDR2: SGHRS, YFSETQ. The CDR3 totals 13 residues. The V end lost 0 bases, the J end lost 2 bases, and 3 bases lay between the germline ends. The CDR3 spells CASSLEPKNIQYF. CDR3 in DNA: TGCGCCAGCAGCTTGGAACCCAAAAACATTCAGTACTTC. Looking up the rest from reference TRBV5-1 and TRBJ2-4 gives the full variable domain: KAGVTQTPRYLIKTRGQQVTLSCSPISGHRSVSWYQQTPGQGLQFLFEYFSETQRNKGNFPGRFSGRQFSNSRSEMNVSTLELGDSALYLCASSLEPKNIQYFGAGTRLSVL.

The chain joins TRBV5-6 to TRBJ2-1; the D gene could be TRBD1 or TRBD2 (5 bases each). The CDR3 length is 15 residues. Trimming took 2 bases from V and 6 from J, leaving 15 bases between them. Germline CDR1 SGHDT, CDR2 YYEEEE. CDR3 protein: CASSFGATPPNEQFF. As DNA, the CDR3 is TGTGCCAGCAGCTTCGGGGCAACTCCGCCCAATGAGCAGTTCTTC.

CDR3 in amino acids: CASSLARRGGDTQYF. CDR3 in DNA: TGCGCCAGCAGCTTGGCCAGAAGGGGCGGCGATACGCAGTATTTT. The chain is built from TRBV5-1 and TRBJ2-3; weak D call: TRBD1 (5 bases). Germline CDR1 is SGHRS and CDR2 is YFSETQ. The CDR3 has 15 residues. V lost 0 bases and J 6 bases, leaving 14 bases between the germline ends.

This clonotype was detected ten times or more. This chain joins TRBV7-2 and TRBJ1-1, with D possibly TRBD1 on 6 matching bases. The CDR3 has 15 amino acids. In germline, CDR1 is SGHTA, CDR2 FQGNSA. The ends were cut back, 5 bases at V and 0 bases at J, with 13 bases in the middle. The CDR3 loop reads CASSRDGGMNTEAFF. CDR3 coding DNA: TGTGCCAGCAGCCGCGACGGGGGCATGAACACTGAAGCTTTCTTT.

This clonotype occurred a few times. The V call is TRBV30, the J call TRBJ2-7, with 8 bases identical to TRBD2. Germline CDR1 GTSNPN, CDR2 SVGIG (reference sequence). V gave up 6 bases and J gave up 4 bases; unmatched junction bases: 11. The CDR3 runs to 14 residues. The CDR3 region is CACKLAEGSYEQYF. For the CDR3, the DNA is TGTGCCTGCAAACTAGCGGAGGGATCATACGAGCAGTACTTC.

The rearrangement joins TRBV12-3 or TRBV12-4 to TRBJ1-6; the D is unclear. The CDR3 covers 15 residues. The V end was cut by 6 bases, the J end by 0 bases, with 9 bases between. CDR3 sequence (DNA): TGTGCCAGCAGATCACAGAGCTCCTATAATTCACCCCTCCACTTT. Its protein product is CASRSQSSYNSPLHF.